This T cell receptor (beta chain) was sequenced during a study of vaccination and CD4 T cells after COVID-19. Study background: Convalescent persons amounted to six males plus four females, two of whom were Hispanic.

Sequence data for DNA of cultured CD4+ T cells were generated by the Oncomine TCR Beta short-read assay. TCRdb independently ran MiXCR on the PCR reads; one entry per CDR3 protein. The sample has about 20,000 distinct CDR3 sequences; approximately 50% are singletons. Treatment indicated: roughly 11-day PBMC culture with coronavirus spike peptide pools or control peptides (ViraFEST assay). The positive PCR dates, which preceded the US Alpha, Beta and Delta variants, fell between March and December 2020. Germline V CDR1 and CDR2: MDHEN, SYDVKM. V was trimmed by 8 bases and J by 0 bases, leaving 16 bases between them. CDR3 length equals 16 residues. This clonotype was found a few times. The antigen remains unidentified. Findings of the study overall: A median of around 90% of reactive clones, in convalescent patients, became evident only post-vaccination. Spike mono-reactivity marked 304 of 307 vaccine-specific clones in convalescent patients.

The material sequenced was CD4+ T cells from blood, cultured in vitro. This TCR derives from a human donor who had recovered from COVID-19. The chain employs TRBV28 and TRBJ2-2; D is perhaps TRBD1 or TRBD2 (5 bases each). CDR3 nucleotide sequence: TGTGCCAGCGAAAGACTCGGGACCCCGAACACCGGGGAGCTGTTTTTT. The encoded protein is CASERLGTPNTGELFF.